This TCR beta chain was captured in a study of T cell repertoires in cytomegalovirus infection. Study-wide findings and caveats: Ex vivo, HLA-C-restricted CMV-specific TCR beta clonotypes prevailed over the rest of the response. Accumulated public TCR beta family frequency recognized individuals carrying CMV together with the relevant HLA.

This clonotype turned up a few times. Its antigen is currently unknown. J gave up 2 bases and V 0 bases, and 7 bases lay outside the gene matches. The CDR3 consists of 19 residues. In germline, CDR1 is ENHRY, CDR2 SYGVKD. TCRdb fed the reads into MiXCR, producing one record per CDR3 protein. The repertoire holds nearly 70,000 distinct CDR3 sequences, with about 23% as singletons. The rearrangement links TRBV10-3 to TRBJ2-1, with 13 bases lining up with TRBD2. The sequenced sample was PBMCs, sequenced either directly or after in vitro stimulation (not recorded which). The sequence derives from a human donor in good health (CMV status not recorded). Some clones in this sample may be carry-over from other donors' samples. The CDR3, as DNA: TGTGCCATCAGTGAGTCCTGGACTAGCGGGAGTCCCACCTACAATGAGCAGTTCTTC. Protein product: CAISESWTSGSPTYNEQFF.